The rows below give T cell receptor beta chains drawn from one sample of a study of blood T cell repertoires in COVID-19. Profiling relied on immunoSEQ multiplex PCR, and the TCRdb table lists in-frame clones only, not all of them. The data hold approximately 150,000 clones, with about 80% observed a single time. The source material was peripheral blood. The origin of the receptors is a woman aged 80 or older with acute or convalescent COVID-19. The CDR3 runs from the conserved cysteine through the conserved F or W. The D gene is left open where the match is weak. A clone size is listed for some rows: how often the clone was seen (once, few, many), or a class if it is expanded.

TRBJ1-2 | TRBD1 | TRBV5-5 | . | CASSLAGTGGYYGYTF | TGTGCCAGCAGCTTGGCCGGAACAGGGGGATACTATGGCTACACCTTC
TRBJ2-1 | TRBD2 | TRBV19 | . | CASKTSGGHNEQFF | TGTGCCAGCAAAACTAGCGGGGGGCACAATGAGCAGTTCTTC
TRBJ1-6 | TRBD1 | TRBV11-2 | . | CASSLERGGPLHF | TGTGCCAGCAGCTTAGAGAGAGGGGGCCCCCTCCACTTT
TRBJ2-2 | TRBD2 | TRBV24-1 | . | CATSDPGLAGTGELFF | TGTGCCACCAGTGACCCGGGACTAGCGGGCACCGGGGAGCTGTTTTTT
TRBJ2-7 | TRBD1 | TRBV5-1 | . | CAILQGARDEQYF | TGCGCCATCCTACAGGGGGCGAGGGACGAGCAGTACTTC
TRBJ2-7 | TRBD2 | TRBV3-1/TRBV3-2 | . | CASSRQGREGREQYF | TGTGCCAGCAGCCGCCAAGGACGGGAGGGCCGCGAGCAGTACTTC
TRBJ1-2 | . | TRBV5-5 | . | CASRAGLSWAYGYTF | TGTGCCAGCAGAGCAGGCCTCTCGTGGGCCTATGGCTACACCTTC
TRBJ2-7 | . | TRBV2 | few | CASSDPLLAGGPEGYEQYF | TGTGCCAGCAGTGATCCGCTCTTAGCCGGCGGTCCCGAAGGTTACGAGCAGTACTTC
TRBJ1-2 | . | TRBV5-1 | few | CASSLGTSYGYTF | TGCGCCAGCAGCTTGGGTACAAGCTATGGCTACACCTTC
TRBJ2-5 | TRBD2 | TRBV5-1 | . | CASSFGGKKETQYF | TGCGCCAGCAGCTTCGGGGGGAAAAAAGAGACCCAGTACTTC
TRBJ1-6 | . | TRBV6-5 | . | CASSYLTGGVNSPLHF | TGTGCCAGCAGTTACCTTACTGGGGGGGTTAATTCACCCCTCCACTTT
TRBJ1-1 | TRBD1 | TRBV24-1 | . | CATSDFGSDRDLANTEAFF | TGTGCCACCAGTGATTTTGGGAGCGACAGGGATTTGGCGAACACTGAAGCTTTCTTT
TRBJ1-1 | . | TRBV6-5 | . | CASSSALMNTEAFF | TGTGCCAGCAGTTCAGCGTTAATGAACACTGAAGCTTTCTTT
TRBJ1-4 | . | TRBV5-1 | few | CASSLEGGSGSAELFF | TGCGCCAGCAGCTTGGAGGGGGGGTCCGGGAGTGCCGAACTGTTTTTT
TRBJ1-2 | . | TRBV7-2 | . | CASNFPAGFHGYTF | TGTGCCAGCAACTTCCCGGCAGGGTTCCATGGCTACACCTTC
TRBJ1-5 | . | TRBV6-5 | . | CASTPAGNNQPQHF | TGTGCCAGCACTCCGGCGGGAAACAATCAGCCCCAGCATTTT
TRBJ1-3 | . | TRBV28 | . | CASALGGFSGNTIYF | TGTGCCAGCGCCCTAGGAGGGTTCTCTGGAAACACCATATATTTT
TRBJ1-1 | . | TRBV7-2 | . | CASSKGQINTEAFF | TGTGCCAGCAGCAAAGGACAGATTAACACTGAAGCTTTCTTT
TRBJ2-2 | TRBD1 | TRBV6-5 | . | CASSSNRGSGELFF | TGTGCCAGCAGTTCGAACAGGGGGTCCGGGGAGCTGTTTTTT
TRBJ1-1 | . | TRBV19 | . | CASSLWGGSPVGTEAFF | TGTGCCAGTAGTCTCTGGGGAGGTAGCCCTGTCGGCACTGAAGCTTTCTTT
TRBJ2-5 | . | TRBV28 | once | CASSTRTGRRETQYF | TGTGCCAGCAGTACGCGAACAGGGAGAAGGGAGACCCAGTACTTC
TRBJ2-3 | TRBD2 | TRBV5-1 | . | CASSFLAGGSTSTDTQYF | TGCGCCAGCAGCTTTCTAGCGGGGGGGTCTACTAGCACAGATACGCAGTATTTT